This entry is about one T cell receptor beta chain. What it binds is not known. This CDR3 comprises 15 residues. V lost 0 bases to trimming and J lost 3 bases, with 7 bases between them. Germline assignment: CDR1 SGHNT and CDR2 YYREEE (reference sequence). The data belong to a study of T cell responses to AZD1222 COVID-19 vaccine. Study results and caveats: Distributed over spike, vaccine-associated CD4 TCRs predominated at 160-218 and 743-854. The reported proportion of spike-specific TCRs targeting unmutated variant regions was nearly half.

The data were produced by immunoSEQ multiplex PCR, yet TCRdb's version contains in-frame clones alone and is incomplete. This table has some 180,000 clones, roughly 87% appearing once. Sequenced material: peripheral blood, taken 28 days after the second AZD1222 dose. The V call is TRBV5-4, the J call TRBJ2-6; unclear D gene. This clonotype originated in an adult who received the AZD1222 COVID-19 vaccine. The CDR3 DNA sequence: TGTGCCAGCAGCTTGGTTGGCGTTGGGGCCAACGTCCTGACTTTC. Its translation: CASSLVGVGANVLTF.